Below, one T cell receptor (beta chain) is given with its context. The entry originates in a study of blood T cell repertoires in COVID-19. Method: immunoSEQ multiplex PCR; TCRdb's copy keeps in-frame clones and lacks some. The sample has approximately 260,000 clones; approximately 88% are singletons. The germline V gene has CDR1 LGHNT and CDR2 FRNRAP. Trimming stripped 1 base from V and 3 bases from J, with 7 bases between. The CDR3 consists of 14 residues. This sequence originates from a woman aged 40 to 49 with acute COVID-19. Sequencing used PBMCs or T cells enriched from blood (not recorded which). This chain uses TRBV12-5 with TRBJ2-1; tentatively, D is TRBD1 (6 bases). CDR3 protein: CASGLDRVYNEQFF. Written as DNA, the CDR3 is TGTGCTAGTGGTTTGGACAGGGTCTACAATGAGCAGTTCTTC.